The present entry profiles one T cell receptor (beta chain) with its context. The sample holds one count of this clone. What this receptor recognizes is not known. Within one base of it there is no much larger clone, and no base qualities were kept. The data were obtained in a study of blood T cell repertoires in COVID-19 (TCRdb year 2020). About the investigation overall: Samples covering the acute and convalescent phases of COVID-19 were provided by collaborators in the United States, Italy and Spain. A de-identified subject ID, COVID-19 status, age in years and sex were almost always included in the sample metadata. A freely available public database, intended as a resource for researchers studying the immune response to SARS-CoV-2, is where the repertoires were released. The material from the prospective study consisted of cDNA or gDNA derived from T cells, B-cell-depleted T cells, or PBMCs. Where HLA class I and class II types were available, the types were taken from metadata supplied by the sample provider, not from assay-based typing. The samples were drawn from two sources: the first 160 participants of the ongoing ImmuneRACE study, and 950 to 1,500 subjects contributed by 6 global collaborators. Subjects who had been exposed to COVID-19, were actively infected with it, or had recovered from it provided the deeply sampled blood TCRbeta repertoires that made up the dataset. Overall results and qualifications from the work: The quantity of clinical and demographic metadata differed by source and by participant and was supplied without curation.

TCRbeta CDR3 regions were amplified from genomic DNA by means of the immunoSEQ Assay, a bias-controlled multiplex PCR. The authors processed their data as follows. The number of nucleated cells in each sample was estimated from the amplification of reference gene primers within the assay. Sequence reads were collapsed and filtered to measure the absolute abundance of every unique TCRbeta CDR3 rearrangement. Productive Simpson clonality was computed per sample as the square root of Simpson's diversity index over productive rearrangements. TCRdb re-hosts the immuneACCESS table, in-frame sequences only. Its copies lack some clones; in the studies checked, an unresolved V gene accounts for under half of them, and the cause for the rest is not known. V and J calls and clone size are copied from that table; D and trimming were computed from the DNA. This sample has some 110,000 clones in its table, and 86% of those were observed once. The ten largest clones add up to around 8% of the sample.

Samples from volunteer blood donors who had recovered from COVID-19 were contributed by a second Seattle source. The collaborating institutions used their own protocols to collect whole blood in K2EDTA tubes. Collaborator samples were shipped for TCRbeta analysis as frozen whole blood, isolated PBMCs, or DNA extracted from either sample type. The germline V gene provides CDR1 SQVTM and CDR2 ANQGSEA. There are 16 amino acids in the CDR3, from cysteine to phenylalanine inclusive. Just CDR3 DNA is preserved here, 48 bases in frame from base 1. Clipping removes 4 bases from V and 3 bases from J, with 14 as the unmatched junction base count.

This chain joins TRBV29-1 to TRBJ1-1; 7 nucleotides in the junction match TRBD1. Input material: peripheral blood. The clonotype was recovered from a man in his 70s who had recovered from COVID-19. DNA sequence: TGCAGCGTTGGGGCCGACTTCTCTACAGGGGACACTGAAGCTTTCTTT. Translated, it reads CSVGADFSTGDTEAFF.